These 18 T cell receptor beta chains share one sample of origin, sequenced in a study of CD8+ T cells in alopecia areata. RNA extraction was followed by reverse transcription into cDNA, which acted as the sequencing template. Some clones are missing from TCRdb's copy, which holds only in-frame ones; the method was immunoSEQ multiplex PCR. The sample consists of about 200,000 clones, approximately 61% of them appearing once. Stated treatment: oral pan-JAK inhibitor, 5-10 mg twice daily. Sequences were derived from CD4+ T cells sorted from blood, sampled at week 24, from a patient treated with tofacitinib. These receptors were collected from a human donor with alopecia areata.

The rearrangement joins TRBV9 to TRBJ2-1; 9 bases align to TRBD2. The germline V gene encodes CDR1 SGDLS and CDR2 YYNGEE. The CDR3 runs 14 residues. The V gene end was trimmed by 3 bases and the J gene end by 9 bases; junction bases not matched to a gene: 7. CDR3 protein: CASSATSGLGEQFF. As DNA, the CDR3 is TGTGCCAGCAGCGCGACTAGCGGCCTGGGTGAGCAGTTCTTC.

The chain links TRBV5-6 to TRBJ2-3; D is unresolved. The CDR3 extends over 11 amino acids. V was cut by 2 bases and J by 11 bases, with 9 bases left in between. The germline gives CDR1 SGHDT, CDR2 YYEEEE. The CDR3 region is CASSFNHQQYF. CDR3 coding DNA: TGTGCCAGCAGCTTTAACCATCAGCAGTATTTT.

The genes are TRBV2 and TRBJ1-2, with D maybe TRBD1 (6 bases). Per germline, CDR1 SNHLY and CDR2 FYNNEI. Trimming shortened V by 6 bases and J by 6 bases, and 20 bases separated the two germline ends. CDR3 length: 15 residues. CDR3 in amino acids: CASRATGTTQDGYTF. DNA for the CDR3: TGTGCCAGCAGGGCCACCGGGACAACTCAGGATGGCTACACCTTC.

This clone was observed a single time. The chain recombines TRBV25-1 with TRBJ1-2, with D uncertain. CDR3 length: 13 amino acids. From germline, CDR1 is MGHDK and CDR2 SYGVNS. Trimming pared 1 base from V and 2 bases from J, leaving 5 bases between. This CDR3 reads CASSESANYGYTF. The CDR3 coding sequence is TGTGCCAGCAGTGAATCTGCCAACTATGGCTACACCTTC.

The chain couples TRBV29-1 to TRBJ2-1, with unresolved D. With 5 bases removed from V and 8 bases from J, the gap between germline ends came to 10 bases. In germline, CDR1 is SQVTM, CDR2 ANQGSEA. The CDR3 totals 11 residues. The CDR3 spells CSVSGAYEQFF. DNA of the CDR3: TGCAGCGTTTCAGGTGCATATGAGCAGTTCTTC.

This clone showed up just a few times. V is TRBV30 and J is TRBJ2-3; no clear D gene. The CDR3 covers 14 residues. In germline, CDR1 is GTSNPN, CDR2 SVGIG (reference sequence). Trimming cost V 4 bases and J 5 bases, with 16 bases left between them. The CDR3 loop reads CAWKGRPNRDTQYF. The CDR3 DNA reads as TGTGCCTGGAAGGGCCGGCCCAACAGAGATACGCAGTATTTT. Combining the CDR3 with reference TRBV30 and TRBJ2-3 gives the whole variable domain SQTIHQWPATLVQPVGSPLSLECTVEGTSNPNLYWYRQAAGRGLQLLFYSVGIGQISSEVPQNLSASRPQDRQFILSSKKLLLSDSGFYLCAWKGRPNRDTQYFGPGTRLTVL.

This chain links TRBV9 with TRBJ1-1; 10 positions agree with TRBD1. Germline V lookup: CDR1 SGDLS, CDR2 YYNGEE. The CDR3 has 15 residues. V dropped 0 bases and J dropped 5; count of bases not matched to a gene: 4. The CDR3 is CASSVEDRGMTEAFF. The CDR3 bases are TGTGCCAGCAGCGTAGAGGACAGGGGGATGACTGAAGCTTTCTTT.

With regard to this clone: The same CDR3 is also encoded by other DNA sequences in this sample. The chain employs TRBV30 and TRBJ2-6; no firm D call. Trimming left V 3 bases short and J 3 bases short, with 6 bases between. Germline CDR1 is GTSNPN and CDR2 is SVGIG (reference sequence). The CDR3 covers 13 residues. The CDR3 bases are TGTGCCTGGAGACTCAGTGGGGCCAACGTCCTGACTTTC. Translating gives CAWRLSGANVLTF.

The table lists this clone with a count of one. The chain recombines TRBV2 with TRBJ1-6; D perhaps matches TRBD1 (5 bases). This CDR3 spans 13 amino acids. With 8 bases removed from V and 9 bases from J, the gap between germline ends came to 14 bases. Per the germline V gene, CDR1 is SNHLY and CDR2 is FYNNEI. The CDR3 DNA reads TGTGCCAGCGCACGGCAGGGAGGTTCACCCCTCCACTTT. This sequence encodes CASARQGGSPLHF.

The rearrangement uses TRBV7-3 and TRBJ2-1; the match to TRBD2 covers 13 bases. This CDR3 is built from 15 residues. Germline V CDR1 and CDR2: SGHTA, FQGTGA. Trimming cost V 5 bases and J 7 bases; bases outside gene matches: 5. In DNA, the CDR3 is TGTGCCAGCAGCGCGACTAGCGGGGGGTGGAATGAGCAGTTCTTC. Translation gives CASSATSGGWNEQFF.

This chain joins TRBV15 and TRBJ2-4; weak D call: TRBD2 (7 bases). Trimming removed 5 bases at V and 3 bases at J, with 17 bases between. In germline, CDR1 is LNHNV, CDR2 YYDKDF (reference sequence). This CDR3 region has 16 residues. The DNA of the CDR3 is TGTGCCACCAGCTTGGGGGGGCCTGCAGACAAAAACATTCAGTACTTC. Encoded protein: CATSLGGPADKNIQYF.

The CDR3 loop reads CASSSGTGRETQYF. CDR3 in DNA: TGTGCCAGCAGCTCGGGGACAGGGCGGGAGACCCAGTACTTC. This sequence joins TRBV7-7 and TRBJ2-5; 9 bases line up with TRBD1. Germline loops: CDR1 SSHAT, CDR2 FNYEAQ (reference sequence). With V trimmed by 4 bases and J by 5 bases, 5 bases remained unmatched. This CDR3 spans 14 amino acids.

CDR3 bases: TGTGCCAGCAGCTTGGTCGGACCGAACACCGGGGAGCTGTTTTTT. Protein: CASSLVGPNTGELFF. V usage is TRBV5-6 and J usage is TRBJ2-2, with D unresolved. Germline assignment: CDR1 SGHDT and CDR2 YYEEEE. V was pared by 0 bases and J by 0 bases, with 6 bases between. The CDR3 is made up of 15 amino acids.

This chain joins TRBV25-1 and TRBJ1-1; D unresolved. Trimming cost V 1 base and J 1 base, with 7 bases left between them. CDR3 length equals 14 residues. The germline CDR1 and CDR2 sequences are MGHDK and SYGVNS. The CDR3 spells CASSESVANTEAFF. As DNA, the CDR3 is TGTGCCAGCAGTGAATCGGTGGCGAACACTGAAGCTTTCTTT.

This clone has a handful of counts. The chain couples TRBV29-1 to TRBJ1-1; no clear D. Germline CDR1 reads SQVTM; CDR2 reads ANQGSEA. This CDR3 comprises 11 residues. The V end was cut by 8 bases, the J end by 1 base, with 8 bases between. CDR3 sequence: CSLQGNTEAFF. In nucleotides, the CDR3 is TGCAGCCTCCAAGGGAACACTGAAGCTTTCTTT.

The chain has TRBV29-1 and TRBJ1-1; D is undetermined. This CDR3 is built from 15 residues. V lost 0 bases and J 2 bases, leaving 13 bases between the germline ends. Germline V gene lookup returns CDR1 SQVTM and CDR2 ANQGSEA. The CDR3, as DNA: TGCAGCGTTGAAGATCTTGGGTATGTTAACACTGAAGCTTTCTTT. It translates to CSVEDLGYVNTEAFF. The full variable domain, completed using reference TRBV29-1 and TRBJ1-1, is SAVISQKPSRDICQRGTSLTIQCQVDSQVTMMFWYRQQPGQSLTLIATANQGSEATYESGFVIDKFPISRPNLTFSTLTVSNMSPEDSSIYLCSVEDLGYVNTEAFFGQGTRLTVV.

This clone was seen only a few times. The genes are TRBV19 and TRBJ2-7; 13 bases align to TRBD2. Trimming took 3 bases from V and 3 from J; bases not matched to a gene: 8. The CDR3 loop spans 17 amino acids. The V gene's germline CDR1 is LNHDA and CDR2 SQIVND (reference sequence). In DNA form, the CDR3 reads TGTGCCAGTAGTATTGGGGGGACTAGCGGGGCCGGCTACGAGCAGTACTTC. Its protein product is CASSIGGTSGAGYEQYF.

The chain couples TRBV10-2 to TRBJ2-2; no clear D. The CDR3 runs to 13 residues. CDR1 WSHSY and CDR2 SAAADI come from the germline V gene. Trimming took 3 bases from V and 1 from J, leaving 3 bases between them. The DNA of the CDR3 is TGCGCCAGCAGTGAAATGAACACCGGGGAGCTGTTTTTT. Its protein product is CASSEMNTGELFF.